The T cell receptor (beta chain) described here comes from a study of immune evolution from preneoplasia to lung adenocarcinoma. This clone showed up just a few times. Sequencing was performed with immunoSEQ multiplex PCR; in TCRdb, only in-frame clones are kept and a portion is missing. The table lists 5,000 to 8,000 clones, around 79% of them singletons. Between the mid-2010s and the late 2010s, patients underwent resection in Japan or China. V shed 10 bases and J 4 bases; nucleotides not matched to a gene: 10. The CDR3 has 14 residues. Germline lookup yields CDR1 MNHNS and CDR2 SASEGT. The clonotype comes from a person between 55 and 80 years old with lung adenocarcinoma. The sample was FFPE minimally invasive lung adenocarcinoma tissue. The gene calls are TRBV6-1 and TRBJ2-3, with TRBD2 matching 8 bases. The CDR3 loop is CATPGGALPDTQYF. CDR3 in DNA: TGTGCCACCCCCGGGGGGGCCCTCCCAGATACGCAGTATTTT.